The 27 T cell receptor beta chains listed next were all sequenced from one sample in a study of PD-1 blockade in classical Hodgkin lymphoma. This sample's time point: cycle 4 day 1 (C4D1), after around six weeks of nivolumab. No patient escaped relapse after autologous stem cell transplantation, and brentuximab vedotin exposure varied. Data came from immunoSEQ multiplex PCR; TCRdb stores just in-frame clones and leaves some out. Of approximately 29,000 clones detected, roughly 82% appear once; the ten largest clones hold roughly 20%. The sequencing here drew on peripheral blood mononuclear cells (PBMCs), taken before the fourth cycle of nivolumab. The receptors stem from a human donor with classical Hodgkin lymphoma.

In its sample, this clone was seen a few times. The chain links TRBV5-1 to TRBJ2-5, with D perhaps TRBD2 (5 bases). The length of the CDR3 is 14 residues. Germline assignment: CDR1 SGHRS and CDR2 YFSETQ. Deletions cut 0 bases from V and 5 bases from J, with 11 bases between. The CDR3 DNA reads TGCGCCAGCAGCTTGGGGGAGTTACTTGAGACCCAGTACTTC. Amino acid sequence: CASSLGELLETQYF. Full variable domain (remainder filled in from reference TRBV5-1 and TRBJ2-5): KAGVTQTPRYLIKTRGQQVTLSCSPISGHRSVSWYQQTPGQGLQFLFEYFSETQRNKGNFPGRFSGRQFSNSRSEMNVSTLELGDSALYLCASSLGELLETQYFGPGTRLLVL.

The chain carries TRBV6-6 and TRBJ2-2; TRBD1 aligns across 10 bases. This CDR3 spans 15 amino acids. Looked up from germline, CDR1 is MNHNY and CDR2 is SVGAGI (reference sequence). V shed 6 bases and J 3 bases; nucleotides not matched to a gene: 4. CDR3: CASRTGTGDTGELFF. As DNA, the CDR3 is TGTGCCAGCAGGACCGGGACAGGGGACACCGGGGAGCTGTTTTTT.

Comment on this clone: At the DNA level, this CDR3 is encoded by other sequences in the same sample as well. The chain recombines TRBV9 with TRBJ2-3; D possibly corresponds to TRBD1 (6 bases). The germline V gene encodes CDR1 SGDLS and CDR2 YYNGEE. The CDR3 length is 14 residues. Trimming left V 1 base short and J 2 bases short, with 8 bases between. The CDR3 nucleotides are TGTGCCAGCAGCGTAAAGGGGGACACAGATACGCAGTATTTT. It yields the protein CASSVKGDTDTQYF.

This chain uses TRBV29-1 with TRBJ1-4; 8 nucleotides line up with TRBD1. Germline trimming cut 7 bases from V and 6 bases from J; bases unmatched to any gene: 4. Germline CDR1 SQVTM, CDR2 ANQGSEA. The CDR3 length is 12 residues. CDR3 residues: CSAQGADEKLFF. In DNA, the CDR3 is TGCAGCGCCCAGGGGGCGGATGAAAAACTGTTTTTT.

The J gene is TRBJ2-2, the V gene TRBV7-2, with 7 positions matching TRBD1. The CDR3 contains 17 residues. CDR1 and CDR2 (germline): SGHTA, FQGNSA. With 4 bases clipped from V and 6 bases from J, the junction kept 14 bases outside the gene matches. The CDR3 here is CASSSSLYRGRPGELFF. As DNA, the CDR3 is TGTGCCAGCAGCTCGAGCCTCTACAGGGGTCGCCCCGGGGAGCTGTTTTTT.

The chain has TRBV29-1 and TRBJ1-4, with no clear D. The CDR3 length is 11 residues. Germline loops: CDR1 SQVTM, CDR2 ANQGSEA. V was pared by 6 bases and J by 7 bases, with 9 bases between. CDR3 loop: CSVLRGEKLFF. Here the CDR3 DNA reads TGCAGCGTATTAAGAGGTGAAAAACTGTTTTTT. The whole variable domain, remainder taken from reference TRBV29-1 and TRBJ1-4, is SAVISQKPSRDICQRGTSLTIQCQVDSQVTMMFWYRQQPGQSLTLIATANQGSEATYESGFVIDKFPISRPNLTFSTLTVSNMSPEDSSIYLCSVLRGEKLFFGSGTQLSVL.

A few counts support this clone. This sequence joins TRBV11-3 and TRBJ1-1; 10 bases are shared with TRBD1. V shed 3 bases and J 3 bases; nucleotides not matched to a gene: 1. There are 14 residues in the CDR3. CDR1 SGHNT and CDR2 YENEEA come from the germline V gene. This CDR3 is CASSLTGGHTEAFF. Written as DNA, the CDR3 is TGTGCCAGCAGCTTGACAGGGGGCCACACTGAAGCTTTCTTT.

The chain carries TRBV7-7 and TRBJ2-1; D may be TRBD2 (6 bases). V was shortened by 4 bases and J by 2 bases, with 15 bases between the two germline ends. The CDR3 has 16 residues. Germline lookup yields CDR1 SSHAT and CDR2 FNYEAQ (reference sequence). CDR3 residues: CASSSGRLVAYNEQFF. Here the CDR3 DNA reads TGTGCCAGCAGCTCAGGGAGACTAGTAGCCTACAATGAGCAGTTCTTC.

The CDR3 spells CASSLDPPWQLSYYEQYF. CDR3 DNA sequence: TGTGCCAGCAGCTTAGATCCCCCTTGGCAGCTTAGCTATTACGAGCAGTACTTC. V gene TRBV11-3 combines with J gene TRBJ2-7; D not certain. CDR1 and CDR2 from the germline V gene are SGHNT and YENEEA. V gave up 0 bases and J gave up 4 bases, with 22 bases separating them. The CDR3 sequence is 18 residues long.

V gene TRBV4-1 combines with J gene TRBJ2-1; D is unclear. The CDR3 has 16 amino acids. Trimming cost V 2 bases and J 0 bases, with 11 bases left between them. Germline CDR1 reads MGHRA; CDR2 reads YSYEKL. CDR3 sequence: CASSQLDMLSYNEQFF. Here the CDR3 DNA reads TGCGCCAGCAGCCAACTAGACATGCTCTCCTACAATGAGCAGTTCTTC.

The chain carries TRBV30 and TRBJ1-1, with D unclear. The CDR3 runs 12 residues. Trimming shortened V by 3 bases and J by 5 bases, and 10 bases separated the two germline ends. The germline gives CDR1 GTSNPN, CDR2 SVGIG (reference sequence). The CDR3, as DNA: TGTGCCTGGAGGAAGGTACAAACTGAAGCTTTCTTT. This gives the protein CAWRKVQTEAFF.

The chain couples TRBV5-8 to TRBJ2-1; TRBD2 agrees at 9 bases. Per the germline V gene, CDR1 is SGHTS and CDR2 is YDEGEE. The trim removed 4 bases at V and 3 bases at J, leaving 8 bases unmatched. This CDR3 is built from 16 residues. CDR3 protein: CASSLPTSGHYNEQFF. The CDR3, as DNA: TGTGCCAGCAGCCTACCGACTAGCGGACACTACAATGAGCAGTTCTTC.

This clone was observed a single time. This chain joins TRBV5-5 and TRBJ2-3; perhaps TRBD1 as D (5 bases). The CDR3 extends over 17 amino acids. V lost 0 bases and J lost 2, with 16 bases in between. CDR1 SGHKS and CDR2 YYEKEE come from the germline V gene (reference sequence). The CDR3 spells CASSLALGATYTDTQYF. CDR3 nucleotide sequence: TGTGCCAGCAGCTTGGCCTTAGGGGCTACATACACAGATACGCAGTATTTT. Full variable domain (missing parts from reference TRBV5-5 and TRBJ2-3): DAGVTQSPTHLIKTRGQQVTLRCSPISGHKSVSWYQQVLGQGPQFIFQYYEKEERGRGNFPDRFSARQFPNYSSELNVNALLLGDSALYLCASSLALGATYTDTQYFGPGTRLTVL.

The chain combines TRBV7-3 with TRBJ2-1, with 12 bases fitting TRBD2. Germline CDR1 and CDR2: SGHTA and FQGTGA. This CDR3 contains 15 residues. Germline trimming cut 5 bases from V and 5 bases from J; bases unmatched to any gene: 4. CDR3 DNA sequence: TGTGCCAGCAGCATACTAGCGGGGGGTAACAATGAGCAGTTCTTC. Translation gives CASSILAGGNNEQFF.

This chain links TRBV30 with TRBJ1-5; 12 positions match TRBD1. The V gene's germline CDR1 is GTSNPN and CDR2 SVGIG (reference sequence). This CDR3 contains 15 residues. J lost 3 bases, V lost 3 bases, and 3 bases had no gene match. CDR3 nucleotides: TGTGCCTGGAGAGGGACAGGGGGCCTCAATCAGCCCCAGCATTTT. It specifies CAWRGTGGLNQPQHF.

The chain joins TRBV5-1 to TRBJ2-5; D might be TRBD2 (6 bases). The germline gives CDR1 SGHRS, CDR2 YFSETQ. V dropped 0 bases and J dropped 0 bases, with 15 bases sitting between them. This CDR3 comprises 17 residues. The CDR3 DNA sequence: TGCGCCAGCAGCTTGGCCCCCCCCGGGGGTGACCAAGAGACCCAGTACTTC. It yields the protein CASSLAPPGGDQETQYF.

V and J are TRBV9 and TRBJ1-4, with D hard to call. V lost 3 bases to trimming and J lost 13 bases, with 19 bases between them. Germline V gives CDR1 SGDLS, CDR2 YYNGEE. CDR3 size: 14 residues. The CDR3 region is CASSADIPSGSLFF. As DNA, the CDR3 is TGTGCCAGCAGCGCGGATATACCGTCGGGATCACTGTTTTTT.

The chain is built from TRBV19 and TRBJ1-1, with D perhaps matching TRBD1 (6 bases). Trimming shortened V by 9 bases and J by 4 bases, and 18 bases separated the two germline ends. The CDR3 has 14 amino acids. Germline-derived CDR1 and CDR2 are LNHDA and SQIVND (reference sequence). As DNA, the CDR3 is TGTGCCAGCGAACGGGGGCGAGGTAGCACTGAAGCTTTCTTT. It translates to CASERGRGSTEAFF.

The gene calls are TRBV21-1 and TRBJ1-6; the DNA was not used to check the table's D call, TRBD1. TRBV21-1 is reported as a pseudogene. The length of the CDR3 is 13 residues. The CDR3, as DNA: TGTGCCACATGGACAGGGCATAATTCACCCCTCCACTTT. Amino acids: CATWTGHNSPLHF.

The gene calls are TRBV7-9 and TRBJ2-5; D is unresolved. This CDR3 is 14 amino acids long. In germline, CDR1 is SEHNR, CDR2 FQNEAQ (reference sequence). V was pared by 3 bases and J by 5 bases, with 13 bases between. CDR3 nucleotide sequence: TGTGCCAGCAGCTTTAAAGCTCGCTCGGAGACCCAGTACTTC. This gives the protein CASSFKARSETQYF.

The chain recombines TRBV9 with TRBJ2-1, with TRBD1 matching over 10 bases. Germline assignment: CDR1 SGDLS and CDR2 YYNGEE. Trimming at V came to 3 bases and at J to 4 bases, leaving 7 bases not matched to a gene. The CDR3 is 16 residues long. DNA for the CDR3: TGTGCCAGCAGCGGATGGGACAGGGGAGGTTACAATGAGCAGTTCTTC. Residues: CASSGWDRGGYNEQFF.

The chain links TRBV29-1 to TRBJ2-6; no reliable D call. The CDR3 runs 15 residues. In germline, CDR1 is SQVTM, CDR2 ANQGSEA. V was clipped by 0 bases and J by 0 bases, with 6 bases between them. This CDR3 reads CSVEDNNSGANVLTF. The CDR3 DNA follows: TGCAGCGTTGAAGATAACAACTCTGGGGCCAACGTCCTGACTTTC.

The J gene is TRBJ1-5, the V gene TRBV6-6, with D possibly being TRBD1 (6 bases). Germline CDR1 is MNHNY and CDR2 is SVGAGI (reference sequence). The CDR3 consists of 14 residues. V lost 5 bases, J lost 2 bases, and 10 bases lay in between. The CDR3 DNA reads as TGTGCCAGCAGTGTATCAGGGGGCAATCAGCCCCAGCATTTT. This codes for CASSVSGGNQPQHF.

The chain uses TRBV4-1 and TRBJ2-2; tentatively, D is TRBD2 (6 bases). The CDR3 is made up of 14 amino acids. V was clipped by 7 bases and J by 4 bases, with 13 bases between them. Germline-derived CDR1 and CDR2 are MGHRA and YSYEKL. The CDR3, as DNA: TGCGCCAGCACCGGGGGATCGGGCACCGGGGAGCTGTTTTTT. This sequence encodes CASTGGSGTGELFF.

This clone was seen only once. V and J are TRBV10-3 and TRBJ2-5; D unresolved. Trimming took 2 bases from V and 2 from J, leaving 6 bases between them. Germline V gene data show CDR1 as ENHRY and CDR2 as SYGVKD. The CDR3 has 13 amino acids. This chain's CDR3 is CAISERQQETQYF. The CDR3 nucleotides are TGTGCCATCAGTGAGAGGCAGCAAGAGACCCAGTACTTC.

The chain carries TRBV27 and TRBJ2-7; D is undetermined. Germline CDR1 MNHEY, CDR2 SMNVEV (reference sequence). The CDR3 has 10 residues. The V end lost 11 bases, the J end lost 3 bases, and 8 bases lay between the germline ends. CDR3 protein: CAGQNYEQYF. CDR3 coding DNA: TGTGCCGGCCAAAACTACGAGCAGTACTTC.

J is TRBJ1-1 and V is TRBV7-3; 8 nucleotides agree with TRBD1. V trimming: 5 bases; J trimming: 8 bases; junction bases outside the gene matches: 10. Per the germline V gene, CDR1 is SGHTA and CDR2 is FQGTGA. This CDR3 has 14 residues. The CDR3 here is CASSPDQGASEAFF. As DNA, the CDR3 is TGTGCCAGCAGCCCTGACCAGGGGGCCAGCGAAGCTTTCTTT.